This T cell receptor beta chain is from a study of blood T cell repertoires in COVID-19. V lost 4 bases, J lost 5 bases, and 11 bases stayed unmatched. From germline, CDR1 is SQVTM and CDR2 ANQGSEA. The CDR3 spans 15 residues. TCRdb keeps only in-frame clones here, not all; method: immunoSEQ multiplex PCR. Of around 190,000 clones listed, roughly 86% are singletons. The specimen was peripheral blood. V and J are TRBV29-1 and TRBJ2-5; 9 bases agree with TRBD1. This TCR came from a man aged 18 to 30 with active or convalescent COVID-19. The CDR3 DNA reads TGCAGCGTTGTTTCCCCCGGACAGGGGATGGAGACCCAGTACTTC. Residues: CSVVSPGQGMETQYF.